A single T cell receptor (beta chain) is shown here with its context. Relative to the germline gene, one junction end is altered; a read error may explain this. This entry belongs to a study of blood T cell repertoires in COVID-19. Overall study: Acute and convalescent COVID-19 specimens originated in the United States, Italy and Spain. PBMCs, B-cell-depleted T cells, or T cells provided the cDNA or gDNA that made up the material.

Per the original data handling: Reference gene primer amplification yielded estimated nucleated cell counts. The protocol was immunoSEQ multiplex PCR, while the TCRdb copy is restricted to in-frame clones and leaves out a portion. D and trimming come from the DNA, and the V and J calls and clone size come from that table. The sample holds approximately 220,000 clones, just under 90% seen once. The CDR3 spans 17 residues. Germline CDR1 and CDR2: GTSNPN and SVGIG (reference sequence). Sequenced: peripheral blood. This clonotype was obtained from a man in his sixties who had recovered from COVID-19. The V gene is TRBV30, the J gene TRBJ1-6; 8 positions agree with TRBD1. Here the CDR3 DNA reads TGTGTCTGGAGCGGAGCAGGGGGCGGGGGTTATAATTCACCCCTCCACTTT. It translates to CVWSGAGGGGYNSPLHF.